A selection of T cell receptor beta chains follows, all from one sample in a study of CD8 T cells in ankylosing spondylitis. MiXCR was run by TCRdb on the 5' RACE reads, yielding one entry per CDR3 protein. The data hold approximately 300,000 distinct CDR3 sequences, with around 20% observed a single time. Sequenced sample: blood, either unsorted or a sorted T cell fraction (not recorded which). The origin of the receptors is a female donor with ankylosing spondylitis or in good health (not recorded which). Each CDR3 is given with its conserved first and last residue. The D gene is left open where the match is weak. Size is stated for part of the rows, as once, few or many counts, or as a class when the clone is expanded.

many	-	TRBV20-1	TRBJ2-1	TGCAGTGAACGCAACAATGAGCAGTTCTTC	CSERNNEQFF
-	-	TRBV6-2/TRBV6-3	TRBJ1-5	TGTGCCAGCAGTTACCAGGGTAACAATCAGCCCCAGCATTTT	CASSYQGNNQPQHF
-	-	TRBV25-1	TRBJ2-4	TGTGCCAGCAGTGAAGGGGGGAGTGGAAACATTCAGTACTTC	CASSEGGSGNIQYF
-	-	TRBV5-5	TRBJ2-7	TGTGCCAGCAGCTTGGGACAGGACCTTCTCTACGAGCAGTACTTC	CASSLGQDLLYEQYF
-	-	TRBV25-1	TRBJ2-7	TGTGCCAGCAGCGAAGGGGCGGGACACTACGAGCAGTACTTC	CASSEGAGHYEQYF
few	-	TRBV24-1	TRBJ2-2	TGTGCCACCAGTGCGCAGCCTCCAAAGAACACCGGGGAGCTGTTTTTT	CATSAQPPKNTGELFF
few	TRBD2	TRBV29-1	TRBJ2-1	TGCAGCGTTGAAGATCCGGGACTAGCGGTTAGCTCCTACAATGAGCAGTTCTTC	CSVEDPGLAVSSYNEQFF
-	TRBD2	TRBV11-2	TRBJ2-2	TGTGCCAGCAGGACCTTTAGCGGGAGCGGGACCGGGGAGCTGTTTTTT	CASRTFSGSGTGELFF
-	TRBD1	TRBV5-1	TRBJ2-7	TGCGCCAGCAGCCCCCGCGGGGACAGGGGTTACGAGCAGTACTTC	CASSPRGDRGYEQYF
few	-	TRBV6-1	TRBJ2-3	TGTGCCAGCAGTCGAGTTAGTCCCTCTAGCACAGATACGCAGTATTTT	CASSRVSPSSTDTQYF
-	-	TRBV18	TRBJ2-1	TGTGCCAGCTCACCACGGGGGGGGCATGAGCAGTTCTTC	CASSPRGGHEQFF
-	-	TRBV9	TRBJ2-4	TGTGCCAGCAGCCCCCGTCCCACTGGCGAGCACGGAGCCAAAAACATTCAGTACTTC	CASSPRPTGEHGAKNIQYF
-	-	TRBV5-6	TRBJ2-3	TGTGCCTCGAGTGAAGGGGCACGACCCCTTAGCACAGATACGCAGTATTTT	CASSEGARPLSTDTQYF
few	TRBD1	TRBV7-2	TRBJ2-7	TGTGCCAGCAGCTCCAGGGGGCAGACCTACGAGCAGTACTTC	CASSSRGQTYEQYF
few	-	TRBV7-3	TRBJ2-1	TGTGCCAGCGGCGGGAATGGGAATGAGCAGTTCTTC	CASGGNGNEQFF
-	TRBD1	TRBV2	TRBJ2-1	TGTGCTTCGGGACAGAGCTCCTACAATGAGCAGTTCTTC	CASGQSSYNEQFF
many	-	TRBV20-1	TRBJ1-1	TGCAGTGCTAGGTCCCAACTGAACACTGAAGCTTTCTTT	CSARSQLNTEAFF
few	TRBD2	TRBV9	TRBJ2-1	TGTGCCAGCAGCGTAGCGCTAGCGGGAGTAAACAATGAGCAGTTCTTC	CASSVALAGVNNEQFF
-	-	TRBV6-2/TRBV6-3	TRBJ2-1	TGTGCCAGCACGCTCCCCCGGTGGGCGGGGAGCTCCTACAATGAGCAGTTCTTC	CASTLPRWAGSSYNEQFF
-	-	TRBV7-2	TRBJ2-3	TGTGCCAGCAGCCAGTCCCCGTCCACAGATACGCAGTATTTT	CASSQSPSTDTQYF
few	-	TRBV7-9	TRBJ2-5	TGTGCCAGCAGCACCTTCAGGGACGAGGAGACCCAGTACTTC	CASSTFRDEETQYF
-	TRBD2	TRBV5-1	TRBJ2-7	TGCGCCAGCAGCATAATACTAGCGGGAGGGCCCGACGAGCAGTACTTC	CASSIILAGGPDEQYF
-	TRBD2	TRBV20-1	TRBJ2-3	TGCAGTGCTAGTGGACTAGCGGGAGCGATCACAGATACGCAGTATTTT	CSASGLAGAITDTQYF
few	-	TRBV12-3/TRBV12-4	TRBJ2-6	TGTGCCAGCAGTTTGAGGCAAGGTGACGTCCTGACTTTC	CASSLRQGDVLTF
-	-	TRBV12-3/TRBV12-4	TRBJ2-3	TGTGCCAGCAGGCCGTTGGCTAGCACAGATACGCAGTATTTT	CASRPLASTDTQYF
-	-	TRBV5-6	TRBJ1-1	TGTGCCAGCAGCCCGCGGGGGGGCATGAACACTGAAGCTTTCTTT	CASSPRGGMNTEAFF
-	-	TRBV7-6	TRBJ2-7	TGTGCCAGCAGCTTAGGGCAGGACCTACGAGAGCAGTACTTC	CASSLGQDLREQYF
few	TRBD2	TRBV4-3	TRBJ2-7	TGCGCCAGCAGCCAAGCCATAGCGGGACGACCCTACGAGCAGTACTTC	CASSQAIAGRPYEQYF
-	TRBD1	TRBV7-9	TRBJ2-7	TGTGCCAGCACCCTTTCGGACGACAGGGATGAGTACTTC	CASTLSDDRDEYF
-	-	TRBV20-1	TRBJ2-7	TGCAGTGCTAGAGCCCCGGGCGACGTGGGGGAGCAGTACTTC	CSARAPGDVGEQYF
-	-	TRBV28	TRBJ2-1	TGTGCCAGCAGTCCTCATCAGCGGCACAATGAGCAGTTCTTC	CASSPHQRHNEQFF
-	-	TRBV6-1	TRBJ1-6	TGTGCCAGCACCGGGACACGAAATTCACCCCTCCACTTT	CASTGTRNSPLHF
many	-	TRBV20-1	TRBJ2-5	TGCAGTGCTAGATTCGCCCTAGGGGCCCAGTACTTC	CSARFALGAQYF
few	-	TRBV6-5	TRBJ2-7	TGTGCCAGCAGTTACAAGGGAGCAGGGGTCGAGCAGTACTTC	CASSYKGAGVEQYF
few	-	TRBV7-9	TRBJ1-2	TGTGCCAGCAGCTTAGCCTCATCTCTTCGGGGCTACACCTTC	CASSLASSLRGYTF
many	-	TRBV20-1	TRBJ2-5	TGCAGTGCTAGAGTCCAAGAGACCCAGTACTTC	CSARVQETQYF
few	TRBD2	TRBV12-3/TRBV12-4	TRBJ2-7	TGTGCCAGCAGTCCCCGGGGACTAGCGGACTACGAGCAGTACTTC	CASSPRGLADYEQYF
-	TRBD2	TRBV5-1	TRBJ2-5	TGCGCCAGCAGCACCTTAGCGGGAGATCAGGAGACCCAGTACTTC	CASSTLAGDQETQYF
many	-	TRBV20-1	TRBJ2-1	TGCAGTGCTAGCGGGACGGGGGATGAGCAGTTCTTC	CSASGTGDEQFF
-	-	TRBV4-3	TRBJ2-2	TGCGCCAGCAGCCAAGTTCTTGGGGGGAACCGGGAGCTGTTTTTT	CASSQVLGGNRELFF
-	TRBD1	TRBV5-1	TRBJ2-4	TGCGCCAGCAGCTTAGACAGGGGCGCCAAAAACATTCAGTACTTC	CASSLDRGAKNIQYF
-	TRBD1	TRBV5-1	TRBJ1-4	TGCGCCAGCAGCCCCTCGGACAGGGCTAATGAAAAACTGTTTTTT	CASSPSDRANEKLFF
few	-	TRBV2	TRBJ1-6	TGTGCCAGCAGACCCTCGAGGGCGGGATCACCCCTCCACTTT	CASRPSRAGSPLHF
many	-	TRBV24-1	TRBJ2-3	TGTGCCACCAGCGACGTGGGGCCTACAGATACGCAGTATTTT	CATSDVGPTDTQYF
-	-	TRBV6-1	TRBJ1-1	TGTGCCAGCACCAAAAGCGGGTCTACTGAAGCTTTCTTT	CASTKSGSTEAFF
few	-	TRBV25-1	TRBJ1-5	TGTGCCAGCAGTCCTTTAGGTGGTCAGCCCCAGCATTTT	CASSPLGGQPQHF
-	TRBD2	TRBV4-2	TRBJ2-1	TGTGCCAGCAGCCAAGGTTCGGGAGGCGGCAATGAGCAGTTCTTC	CASSQGSGGGNEQFF
few	TRBD2	TRBV2	TRBJ2-3	TGTGCCAGCAGAGCGACTAGCAGCACAGATACGCAGTATTTT	CASRATSSTDTQYF
-	TRBD2	TRBV6-1	TRBJ2-1	TGTGCCAGCAGCCCCCCGGGACTACTCTCCTACAATGAGCAGTTCTTC	CASSPPGLLSYNEQFF
few	-	TRBV5-1	TRBJ2-3	TGCGCCAGCAGCTTGAAGACAGATACGCAGTATTTT	CASSLKTDTQYF
few	-	TRBV9	TRBJ2-7	TGTGCCAGCAGCGTAGATTGGGGCGAGCAGTACTTC	CASSVDWGEQYF
-	TRBD1	TRBV4-1	TRBJ2-3	TGCGCCAGCAGCCAAGGCCGACAGAGGGGGCTATGGACAGATACGCAGTATTTT	CASSQGRQRGLWTDTQYF